This T cell receptor (beta chain) derives from a study of T cells after yellow fever vaccination. Study observations and caveats: Clones that expanded after primary vaccination mostly reappeared after the booster (96% CD4, approximately 89% CD8). In FACS-sorted repertoires, abundant clonotypes from the bulk population could appear as contaminants.

Germline trimming cut 5 bases from V and 2 bases from J; bases unmatched to any gene: 2. This CDR3 is built from 13 residues. Germline V gene data show CDR1 as KGHSH and CDR2 as LQKENI. This clonotype was recorded many times. What it binds is not known. A 5'RACE template-switching step, the method used to make TCR cDNA, added a universal primer site and UMIs. MiXCR was run by TCRdb on the 5' RACE reads, yielding one entry per CDR3 protein. The sample includes some 250,000 distinct CDR3 sequences, about 7% of them seen just once. V is TRBV18 and J is TRBJ2-7; 8 bases agree with TRBD1. Sequenced here: CD4+ T cells sorted from PBMCs, sampled 15 days after the yellow fever booster vaccination. The sequence came from a man aged 25-45 years who received the YFV17D yellow fever vaccine. The CDR3 spells CASSEGQAYEQYF. In DNA form, the CDR3 reads TGTGCCAGCTCAGAGGGACAGGCCTACGAGCAGTACTTC.